Shown below are 8 T cell receptor beta chains from a single sample sequenced in a study of blood T cell repertoires in COVID-19. The protocol was immunoSEQ multiplex PCR, while the TCRdb copy is restricted to in-frame clones and leaves out a portion. The profile shows over 100,000 clones, about 80% of them singletons. Sequencing was carried out using peripheral blood. Receptors originate from a woman at least 80 years old with active or convalescent COVID-19.

This sequence joins TRBV19 and TRBJ1-3, with a tentative D call TRBD1 (6 bases). The CDR3 contains 15 residues. V was trimmed by 2 bases and J by 0 bases, leaving 8 bases between them. CDR1 LNHDA and CDR2 SQIVND come from the germline V gene (reference sequence). CDR3 bases: TGTGCCAGTAGTATAAAGGGGGACTCTGGAAACACCATATATTTT. The encoded protein is CASSIKGDSGNTIYF.

The chain joins TRBV5-4 to TRBJ2-2; 13 bases are shared with TRBD2. The CDR3 is 18 amino acids. CDR1 SGHNT and CDR2 YYREEE come from the germline V gene (reference sequence). The junction had 13 bases not matched to a gene; V was cut back by 4 bases and J by 7 bases. The CDR3 loop is CASSGQGLAGERGGELFF. The CDR3 DNA is TGTGCCAGCAGCGGGCAAGGACTAGCGGGGGAACGGGGCGGGGAGCTGTTTTTT.

J is TRBJ1-6 and V is TRBV10-3; 7 bases map to TRBD1. Germline CDR1 and CDR2: ENHRY and SYGVKD. Unmatched junction bases numbered 8, after V lost 8 bases and J lost 7 bases. The CDR3 is 14 residues long. The CDR3, as DNA: TGTGCCATCGGCCAGGGGGTACGAAATTCACCCCTCCACTTT. Translation gives CAIGQGVRNSPLHF.

The chain recombines TRBV27 with TRBJ1-5, with D unclear. CDR1 and CDR2 (germline): MNHEY, SMNVEV (reference sequence). V lost 4 bases and J lost 9, with 10 bases in between. The CDR3 totals 12 residues. CDR3 DNA sequence: TGTGCCAGCAGTTCCGACCGGGGGCCCCAGCATTTT. It specifies CASSSDRGPQHF.

The CDR3 reads CAWNPLGRGRYNEQFF. CDR3 sequence (DNA): TGTGCCTGGAACCCTTTGGGCAGGGGAAGGTACAATGAGCAGTTCTTC. This chain links TRBV30 with TRBJ2-1; D may be TRBD1 (6 bases). V dropped 4 bases and J dropped 4 bases, with 20 bases sitting between them. The germline V gene encodes CDR1 GTSNPN and CDR2 SVGIG (reference sequence). This CDR3 is 16 amino acids long.

The chain couples TRBV9 to TRBJ1-3; D is perhaps TRBD1 (6 bases). The germline V gene has CDR1 SGDLS and CDR2 YYNGEE. The CDR3 is 17 amino acids. V was clipped by 3 bases and J by 3 bases, with 19 bases between them. The CDR3 nucleotides are TGTGCCAGCAGCGCACTGGGACACCCGAGAGGTGGAAACACCATATATTTT. This gives the protein CASSALGHPRGGNTIYF.

The V gene is TRBV28, the J gene TRBJ2-7, with TRBD1 matching over 7 bases. From germline, CDR1 is MDHEN and CDR2 SYDVKM. V dropped 6 bases and J dropped 9; count of bases not matched to a gene: 14. The length of the CDR3 is 14 residues. CDR3 sequence reads: CASRGTAREGGQYF. CDR3 DNA: TGTGCCAGCAGGGGGACAGCGAGAGAAGGGGGGCAGTACTTC.

The chain uses TRBV7-9 and TRBJ1-2, with D unresolved. CDR1 is SEHNR and CDR2 is FQNEAQ in the germline V gene (reference sequence). This CDR3 comprises 13 residues. V dropped 2 bases and J dropped 3 bases, with 7 bases sitting between them. As DNA, the CDR3 is TGTGCCAGCAGCTTACTAGAACACTATGGCTACACCTTC. This translates into CASSLLEHYGYTF. The variable domain in full, with the rest retrieved from reference TRBV7-9 and TRBJ1-2, is DTGVSQNPRHKITKRGQNVTFRCDPISEHNRLYWYRQTLGQGPEFLTYFQNEAQLEKSRLLSDRFSAERPKGSFSTLEIQRTEQGDSAMYLCASSLLEHYGYTFGSGTRLTVV.